This TCR beta chain was recovered during a study of molecular identifiers for immune sequencing clone quantification. Preparation of naive CD8 libraries involved roughly 18,000 to 1,100,000 sorted cells and 10%, 30% or 50% RNA. When naive CD8 T cells were sorted, they were gated as CD8+CD4-CCR7+CD45RA+. Study-wide results and limits: In naive cells, clones above 20 RNA copies held under 1% of molecules, whereas in effector cells they held over 98%.

Germline values: CDR1 MNHEY, CDR2 SVGAGI. This CDR3 spans 16 amino acids. The ends lost 4 bases at V and 5 bases at J; junction bases unmatched: 14. Worth noting for this clonotype: Its matching antigen is unknown. A much larger clone lies one base from this, so it may be a read error.

The use of previously described methods and listed TCR primers produced the bulk TCR libraries. TCRdb independently ran MiXCR on the PCR reads; one entry per CDR3 protein. The sample contains roughly 320,000 distinct CDR3 sequences, 24% of which appear only once. The sequenced sample was naive CD8+ T cells from blood, with Jurkat cell RNA spiked in. Sample subset: FACS-sorted CD8+CD4-CCR7+CD45RA+ naive T cells. The V and J genes are TRBV6-5 and TRBJ2-7, with 7 bases matching TRBD1. The sequence derives from a human donor in good health. Some libraries in this study had Jurkat cell RNA spiked in. CDR3 coding DNA: TGTGCCAGCAGTTTGCACCCGGGACAGTTTTCGAACGAGCAGTACTTC. Translation gives CASSLHPGQFSNEQYF.